This TCR beta chain was identified in a study of T-cell reconstitution after alpha-beta-depleted transplantation in children. This CDR3 has 13 residues. Germline V CDR1 and CDR2: SQVTM, ANQGSEA. V gave up 7 bases and J gave up 0 bases, with 9 bases separating them. This clonotype was found many times. It was with unique molecular identifiers that the TCRbeta library was prepared. TCRdb fed the PCR reads into MiXCR, producing one record per CDR3 protein. The sample carries about 400,000 distinct CDR3 sequences, about a fifth recorded once. The sequence was obtained from a human donor who donated a stem cell graft to a child with acute myeloid leukemia. The chain recombines TRBV29-1 with TRBJ1-4; possible D gene TRBD1, 6 bases. This sample comprised PBMCs from the stem cell graft donor, obtained from the stem cell graft. The CDR3 here is CSARTATNEKLFF. The CDR3 DNA reads as TGCAGCGCCCGGACAGCAACTAATGAAAAACTGTTTTTT.